The 7 T cell receptor beta chains below come from one sample, sequenced in a study of blood T cell repertoires in COVID-19. Assay used: immunoSEQ multiplex PCR; TCRdb lists only in-frame clones, some missing. The table records hundreds of thousands of clones, 88% of them present only once. Sequencing was performed on peripheral blood. Receptors were obtained from a woman aged 40 to 50 who had recovered from COVID-19.

This clone appeared many times. The chain links TRBV6-5 to TRBJ1-1; 8 bases agree with TRBD1. This CDR3 has 14 amino acids. In germline, CDR1 is MNHEY, CDR2 SVGAGI. Trimming cost V 2 bases and J 8 bases; bases outside gene matches: 7. CDR3 amino acids: CASSYGDRPGEAFF. The CDR3, as DNA: TGTGCCAGCAGTTACGGGGACAGGCCAGGAGAAGCTTTCTTT.

The genes are TRBV11-3 and TRBJ2-1; D possibly corresponds to TRBD2 (5 bases). Looked up from germline, CDR1 is SGHNT and CDR2 is YENEEA. This CDR3 has 14 residues. Trimming pared 7 bases from V and 0 bases from J, leaving 10 bases between. CDR3 region: CASTPGGSYNEQFF. CDR3 nucleotide sequence: TGTGCCAGCACCCCAGGAGGCTCCTACAATGAGCAGTTCTTC.

In its sample, this clone was seen a few times. The chain has TRBV5-4 and TRBJ1-1; 11 bases line up with TRBD1. V dropped 5 bases and J dropped 8; count of bases not matched to a gene: 8. CDR1 and CDR2 (germline): SGHNT, YYREEE (reference sequence). The length of the CDR3 is 14 residues. The CDR3 nucleotides are TGTGCCAGCAGGCCACCCGGGACAGGGGGAGAAGCTTTCTTT. This translates into CASRPPGTGGEAFF.

The CDR3 region is CASSHRDMNTEAFF. The CDR3 bases are TGTGCCAGCAGCCACAGGGACATGAACACTGAAGCTTTCTTT. The chain joins TRBV3-1 (or the pseudogene TRBV3-2) to TRBJ1-1, with a possible D match to TRBD1 (6 bases). Trimming removed 3 bases at V and 0 bases at J, with 8 bases between. Germline V gives CDR1 LGHDT, CDR2 YNNKEL (reference sequence). The CDR3 runs 14 residues.

This chain connects TRBV7-9 to TRBJ1-2; weak D call: TRBD1 (5 bases). V was trimmed by 5 bases and J by 8 bases, leaving 12 bases between them. This CDR3 has 12 residues. Germline values: CDR1 SEHNR, CDR2 FQNEAQ (reference sequence). The CDR3 region is CASSPREGGYTF. CDR3 in DNA: TGTGCCAGCAGCCCCAGGGAGGGCGGCTACACCTTC.

V usage is TRBV7-6 and J usage is TRBJ1-5, with 8 bases fitting TRBD1. The ends lost 5 bases at V and 3 bases at J; junction bases unmatched: 6. In germline, CDR1 is SGHVS, CDR2 FNYEAQ. This CDR3 has 15 amino acids. This CDR3 reads CASSPETGDNQPQHF. CDR3 DNA: TGTGCCAGCAGCCCAGAGACAGGGGACAATCAGCCCCAGCATTTT.

This chain joins TRBV6-2 or TRBV6-3 and TRBJ2-7; 14 positions match TRBD2. The CDR3 consists of 18 residues. Looked up from germline, CDR1 is MNHEY and CDR2 is SVGEGT. With 4 bases clipped from V and 4 bases from J, the junction kept 12 bases outside the gene matches. The CDR3 spells CASSSHLPTSGRGYEQYF. The CDR3 region has the DNA TGTGCCAGCAGTTCCCACCTCCCGACTAGCGGGAGGGGGTACGAGCAGTACTTC.